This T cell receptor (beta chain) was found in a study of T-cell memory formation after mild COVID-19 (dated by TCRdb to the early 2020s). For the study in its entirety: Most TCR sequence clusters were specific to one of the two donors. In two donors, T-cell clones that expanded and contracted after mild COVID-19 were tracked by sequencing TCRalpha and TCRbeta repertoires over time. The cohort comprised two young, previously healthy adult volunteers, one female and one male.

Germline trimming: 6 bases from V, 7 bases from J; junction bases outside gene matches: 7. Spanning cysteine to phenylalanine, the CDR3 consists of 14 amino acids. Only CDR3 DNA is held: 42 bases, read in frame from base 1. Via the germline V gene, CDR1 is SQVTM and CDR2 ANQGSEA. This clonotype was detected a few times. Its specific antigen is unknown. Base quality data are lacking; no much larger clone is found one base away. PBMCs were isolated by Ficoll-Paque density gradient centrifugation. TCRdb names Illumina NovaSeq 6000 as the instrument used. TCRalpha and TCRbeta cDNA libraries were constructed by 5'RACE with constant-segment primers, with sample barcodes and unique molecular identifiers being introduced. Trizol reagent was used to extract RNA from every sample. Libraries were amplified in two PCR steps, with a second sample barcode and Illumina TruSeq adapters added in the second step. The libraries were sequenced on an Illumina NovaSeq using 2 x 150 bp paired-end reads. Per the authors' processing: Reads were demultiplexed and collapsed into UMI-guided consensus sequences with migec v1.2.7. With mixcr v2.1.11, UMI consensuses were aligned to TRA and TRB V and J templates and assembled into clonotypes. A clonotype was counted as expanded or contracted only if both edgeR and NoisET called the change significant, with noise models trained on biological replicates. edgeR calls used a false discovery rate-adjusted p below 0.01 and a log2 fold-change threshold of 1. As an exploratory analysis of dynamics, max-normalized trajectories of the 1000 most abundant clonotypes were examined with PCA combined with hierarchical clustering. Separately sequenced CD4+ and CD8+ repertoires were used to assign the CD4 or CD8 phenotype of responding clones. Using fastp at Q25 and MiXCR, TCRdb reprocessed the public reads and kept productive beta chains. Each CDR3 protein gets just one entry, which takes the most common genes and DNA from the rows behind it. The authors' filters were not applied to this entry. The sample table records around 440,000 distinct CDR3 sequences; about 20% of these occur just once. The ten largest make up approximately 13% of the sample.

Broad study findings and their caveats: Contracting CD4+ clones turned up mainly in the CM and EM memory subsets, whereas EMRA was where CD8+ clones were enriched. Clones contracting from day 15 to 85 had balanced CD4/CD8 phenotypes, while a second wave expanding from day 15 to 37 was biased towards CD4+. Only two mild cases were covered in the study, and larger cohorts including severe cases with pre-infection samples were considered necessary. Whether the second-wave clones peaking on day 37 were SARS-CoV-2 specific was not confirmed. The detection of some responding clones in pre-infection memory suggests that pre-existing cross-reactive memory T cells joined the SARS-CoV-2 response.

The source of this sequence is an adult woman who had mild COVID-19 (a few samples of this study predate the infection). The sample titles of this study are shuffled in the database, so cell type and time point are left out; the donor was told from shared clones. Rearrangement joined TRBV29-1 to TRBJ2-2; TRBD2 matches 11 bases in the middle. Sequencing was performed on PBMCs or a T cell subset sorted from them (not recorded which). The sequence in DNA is TGCAGCGTCGTAGCGGGAGGGACCGTCGGGGAGCTGTTTTTT. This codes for CSVVAGGTVGELFF.